A selection of T cell receptor beta chains follows, all from one sample in a study of PD-L1 blockade in urothelial cancer. Some clones are missing from TCRdb's copy, which holds only in-frame ones; the method was immunoSEQ multiplex PCR. The data show 50,000 to 60,000 clones, with roughly 86% seen just once and roughly 2.9% held by the top ten. Specimen: PBMCs, collected around atezolizumab (anti-PD-L1) treatment. Source of these receptors: a man between 50 and 59 years old with urothelial cancer. CDR3s include the opening cysteine and the closing phenylalanine or tryptophan. The D gene is left open where the match is weak. Size tells how often a clone was seen (once, few, many) or the class of an expanded clone, and some rows leave it out.

>NA|TRBV28|TRBD2|TRBJ2-3
TGTGCCAGCAGTTTTATGGGGGGGACGCAGTATTTT
CASSFMGGTQYF
>NA|TRBV6-4|TRBD1|TRBJ2-1
TGTGCCAGCAGCACCGGGACAGGGCTGAGTGAGCAGTTCTTC
CASSTGTGLSEQFF
>NA|TRBV5-1|NA|TRBJ2-1
TGCGCCAGCAGCCTACTCACTAGTTCCTACAATGAGCAGTTCTTC
CASSLLTSSYNEQFF
>few|TRBV28|NA|TRBJ2-3
TGTGCCAGCAGTTCGCGGCCAGGGACAGATACGCAGTATTTT
CASSSRPGTDTQYF
>NA|TRBV20-1|NA|TRBJ1-1
TGCAGTGCTAGCCGGAACACTGAAGCTTTCTTT
CSASRNTEAFF
>once|TRBV28|NA|TRBJ2-4
TGTGCCAGCAGTCCCCCGTTGGGCGGGTTAGCCAAAAACATTCAGTACTTC
CASSPPLGGLAKNIQYF
>few|TRBV7-2|NA|TRBJ1-1
TGTGCCAGCAGCTTTAACGGGAGGGTAGCTTTCTTT
CASSFNGRVAFF
>NA|TRBV2|NA|TRBJ2-5
TGTGCCAGCAGTGAAGCGCTAAGGGGGTTGCGGGAGACCCAGTACTTC
CASSEALRGLRETQYF
>NA|TRBV28|TRBD1|TRBJ1-3
TGTGCCAGCAGTCGGACAGGGTATACTGGAAACACCATATATTTT
CASSRTGYTGNTIYF
>NA|TRBV2|NA|TRBJ2-1
TGTGCCAGCACCTTGACTAGGGAGGATGAGCAGTTCTTC
CASTLTREDEQFF
>NA|TRBV28|NA|TRBJ2-7
TGTGCCAGCAGTGCCACAGGCATCAAAAGCGAGCAGTACTTC
CASSATGIKSEQYF
>NA|TRBV5-5|NA|TRBJ1-2
TGTGCCAGCAGCTTCGCCCGGGACATTTCGAGCTACACCTTC
CASSFARDISSYTF
>NA|TRBV28|TRBD1|TRBJ1-1
TGTGCCACCAAACTACAGGGGAATGAGAACACTGAAGCTTTCTTT
CATKLQGNENTEAFF
>once|TRBV6-6|NA|TRBJ2-1
TGTGCCAGCAGTAACCCCAGGGGTTTAAGGAATGAGCAGTTCTTC
CASSNPRGLRNEQFF
>NA|TRBV27|TRBD1|TRBJ2-7
TGTGCCAGCAGTCTGGGACAGGGACAAAGTTACTACGAGCAGTACTTC
CASSLGQGQSYYEQYF
>NA|TRBV5-1|NA|TRBJ2-7
TGCGCCAGCAGTGCATCGAGGATCGAGCAGTACTTC
CASSASRIEQYF
>NA|TRBV19|TRBD2|TRBJ2-7
TGTGCCAGTAGTTATTACCGCGGGAGTGGATACGAGCAGTACTTC
CASSYYRGSGYEQYF
>NA|TRBV28|NA|TRBJ1-5
TGTGCCAGCAGTTACAGGGGCAATCAGCCCCAGCATTTT
CASSYRGNQPQHF
>NA|TRBV7-3|NA|TRBJ2-2
TGTGCCAGCAGCCGAGACTACAGCGGGGAGCTGTTTTTT
CASSRDYSGELFF
>NA|TRBV11-2|TRBD1|TRBJ1-1
TGTGCCAGCAGCTCCCGAATTAAGACAGGGGGCTTGAACACTGAAGCTTTCTTT
CASSSRIKTGGLNTEAFF
>NA|TRBV9|NA|TRBJ2-5
TGTGCCAGCAGCCCCCGGACACGACAAGAGACCCAGTACTTC
CASSPRTRQETQYF
>NA|TRBV30|TRBD1|TRBJ2-5
TGTGCCTGGAGTCCAGGGGGCTCGGAGACCCAGTACTTC
CAWSPGGSETQYF
>NA|TRBV10-3|NA|TRBJ1-1
TGTGCCATCAGTGAGTCACGGGGGAGAGCTTTCTTT
CAISESRGRAFF
>NA|TRBV7-9|NA|TRBJ1-5
TGTGCCAGCAGCGGTACAGGGAATCAGCCCCAGCATTTT
CASSGTGNQPQHF
>NA|TRBV27|TRBD1|TRBJ2-7
TGTGCCAGCAGCCGAGTACAGGGGGCGGACGAGCAGTACTTC
CASSRVQGADEQYF
>NA|TRBV7-9|NA|TRBJ1-4
TGTGCCAGCAGCCTCTGGGGCAACAGGGATGAAAAACTGTTTTTT
CASSLWGNRDEKLFF
>NA|TRBV7-3|NA|TRBJ1-1
TGTGCCAGCAGCTTCAGTCAGAACACTGAAGCTTTCTTT
CASSFSQNTEAFF
>NA|TRBV10-3|TRBD1|TRBJ1-2
TGTGCCATCAGTGACCCTCGGACAGGGCAGAGTGGTGGCTACACCTTC
CAISDPRTGQSGGYTF
>NA|TRBV2|TRBD1|TRBJ2-3
TGTGCCAGCACAGGGGACAGGAGCACAGATACGCAGTATTTT
CASTGDRSTDTQYF
>NA|TRBV6-5|NA|TRBJ1-6
TGTGCCAGCAGTTATAGTAACAGGGAGAATTCACCCCTCCACTTT
CASSYSNRENSPLHF
>NA|TRBV27|TRBD1|TRBJ1-2
TGTGCCAGCAGGCGACAGGGGGAGGTCTATGGCTACACCTTC
CASRRQGEVYGYTF
>NA|TRBV19|NA|TRBJ1-1
TGTGCCAGTAGTATAGTAGGGAGAAGCATGAACACTGAAGCTTTCTTT
CASSIVGRSMNTEAFF
>NA|TRBV6-1|NA|TRBJ1-6
TGTGCCAGCAGAACGAGCTCCTATAATTCACCCCTCCACTTT
CASRTSSYNSPLHF
>NA|TRBV5-6|NA|TRBJ2-7
TGTGCCAGCAGCCGGACAGCCAACGAGCAGTACTTC
CASSRTANEQYF
>NA|TRBV2|TRBD2|TRBJ2-1
TGTGCCATTAGCCCCGGACTAGCGGGAAATGAGCAGTTCTTC
CAISPGLAGNEQFF
>NA|TRBV30|TRBD2|TRBJ2-3
TGTGCCTGGGGGGGGGAGTTTACTAGCACAGATACGCAGTATTTT
CAWGGEFTSTDTQYF
>NA|TRBV27|TRBD2|TRBJ2-6
TGTGCCAGCAGTATCAGAGCGGGGGGAATGATAGGTGCCAACGTCCTGACTTTC
CASSIRAGGMIGANVLTF
>NA|TRBV11-3|NA|TRBJ2-2
TGTGCCAGCAGCCTCGGAGGTGCCCAGATAAACACCGGGGAGCTGTTTTTT
CASSLGGAQINTGELFF
>NA|TRBV6-1|TRBD2|TRBJ2-7
TGTGCCACGAGACTAGCGGGAGGTTACGAGCAGTACTTC
CATRLAGGYEQYF
>NA|TRBV19|NA|TRBJ2-1
TGTGCCAGTAGTATTCGCGAGTACAATGAGCAGTTCTTC
CASSIREYNEQFF
>NA|TRBV5-4|NA|TRBJ2-3
TGTGCCAGCAGCTACTCCGGGACTAGCACAGATACGCAGTATTTT
CASSYSGTSTDTQYF
>NA|TRBV9|NA|TRBJ2-2
TGTGCCAGCAGTTTATACACCGGGGAGCTGTTTTTT
CASSLYTGELFF
>NA|TRBV28|NA|TRBJ2-4
TGTGCCAGCAGTTTTTGGTCCGGTAAAAACATTCAGTACTTC
CASSFWSGKNIQYF
>NA|TRBV5-1|NA|TRBJ1-3
TGCGCCAGCAGCCCCTCCCCGACAACAGATTTCTCTGGAAACACCATATATTTT
CASSPSPTTDFSGNTIYF
>once|TRBV6-5|TRBD2|TRBJ2-7
TGTGCCAGCAGTGTAGCGGGGTCCTACGAGCAGTACTTC
CASSVAGSYEQYF
>NA|TRBV20-1|NA|TRBJ2-7
TGCAGTGCTACACCTACCGTCGAGCAGTACTTC
CSATPTVEQYF
>NA|TRBV5-1|NA|TRBJ2-1
TGCGCCAGCAGCCCTAATACGCGCAACCAGTTCTTC
CASSPNTRNQFF
>once|TRBV2|TRBD2|TRBJ2-3
TGTGCCAGCAGTACCGGGACTAGCTTTGCAGATACGCAGTATTTT
CASSTGTSFADTQYF
>NA|TRBV10-3|NA|TRBJ1-3
TGTGCCACCCTCAGGAAGGGGGCTGGAAACACCATATATTTT
CATLRKGAGNTIYF